This TCR beta chain is drawn from a study of graft-versus-host responses after intestinal transplantation. Study overall: Every transplant recipient was induced with anti-thymocyte globulin, then maintained on tacrolimus and steroids for two to three years. The study, taken as a whole, reports: Early post-transplant HvG declines tracked with peak circulating GvH clone levels.

CDR1 is SGHAT and CDR2 is FQNNGV in the germline V gene. The CDR3 runs 16 residues. The ends were cut back, 5 bases at V and 0 bases at J, with 17 bases in the middle. Produced via immunoSEQ multiplex PCR; TCRdb's table is partial and in-frame only. The table records around 89,000 clones, just under 95% of them present only once. About this clone itself: Its antigen is not identified.

This specimen consisted of unstimulated CD8+ T cells sorted from spleen or lymph node cells, obtained before transplant. This receptor was taken from a human donor who was the organ donor for an intestinal transplant. J is TRBJ2-7 and V is TRBV11-2; tentative D call: TRBD2 (6 bases). CDR3 protein: CASSHPRDFVSYEQYF. The DNA of the CDR3 is TGTGCCAGCAGCCACCCCCGGGACTTTGTCTCCTACGAGCAGTACTTC.